This T cell receptor beta chain was sequenced during a study of blood T cell repertoires in COVID-19. This clone was seen a few times. Other DNA sequences within the sample encode an identical CDR3. The CDR3 consists of 11 residues. Trimming took 4 bases from V and 7 from J, leaving 7 bases between them. The protocol was immunoSEQ multiplex PCR, while the TCRdb copy is restricted to in-frame clones and leaves out a portion. The table has about 480,000 clones, 85% to 90% seen once; the top ten hold roughly 7.4%. Recruited during active infection, patients (from Seattle) were subsequently followed longitudinally.

V usage is TRBV12-3 or TRBV12-4 and J usage is TRBJ1-1, with D uncertain. The source material was peripheral blood. This clonotype was obtained from a woman aged 50 to 60 with COVID-19, enrolled during active disease. Here the CDR3 DNA reads TGTGCCAGCAGTTCGGGTTATGAAGCTTTCTTT. Translating it yields CASSSGYEAFF.